Below are 5 T cell receptor beta chains sequenced from a single sample in a study of regulatory T cells in long-lasting Graves disease. Noted time point: newly diagnosed GD, antithyroid drugs for less than 3 months. Following extraction of RNA from PBMCs, that RNA was used to make the TCR library. Through Arm-PCR of CDR3 regions and iRepertoire HTBI primers, TCR beta libraries were built. In TCRdb, the multiplex PCR reads were re-called with MiXCR into one record per CDR3 protein. The repertoire holds approximately 350,000 distinct CDR3 sequences, with approximately 12% as singletons. These data were likewise used in another study, on T cells in Graves' hyperthyroidism and ophthalmopathy.

The source material was peripheral blood mononuclear cells (PBMCs), sampled at new diagnosis, from a patient treated with antithyroid drugs. The receptors shown here come from a woman aged 18-35 years with Graves disease.

The rearrangement links TRBV3-1 to TRBJ2-3, with 14 positions matching TRBD2. CDR1 and CDR2 (germline): LGHDT, YNNKEL (reference sequence). The ends lost 3 bases at V and 2 bases at J; junction bases unmatched: 7. This CDR3 contains 18 residues. This CDR3 reads CASSQGLAGAPYTDTQYF. The CDR3 region has the DNA TGTGCCAGCAGCCAGGGACTAGCGGGAGCCCCTTACACAGATACGCAGTATTTT.

This clonotype occurred many times. The V and J genes are TRBV2 and TRBJ2-1; D is unclear. CDR1 and CDR2 from the germline V gene are SNHLY and FYNNEI. The CDR3 extends over 14 amino acids. V lost 2 bases to trimming and J lost 4 bases, with 9 bases between them. CDR3 residues: CASSELGYYNEQFF. In nucleotides, the CDR3 is TGTGCCAGCAGTGAACTTGGATATTACAATGAGCAGTTCTTC.

This clonotype was observed at least ten times. The V gene is TRBV11-2, the J gene TRBJ2-5; TRBD2 agrees at 11 bases. Per the germline V gene, CDR1 is SGHAT and CDR2 is FQNNGV. The CDR3 runs to 15 residues. With 2 bases clipped from V and 4 bases from J, the junction kept 3 bases outside the gene matches. The DNA of the CDR3 is TGTGCCAGCAGCTTATTAGCGGGGGGGCCAGAGACCCAGTACTTC. Translating gives CASSLLAGGPETQYF.

This clonotype was seen ten or more times. The CDR3 spells CASSPTSGSKSEQYF. CDR3 coding DNA: TGTGCCAGTAGTCCAACTAGCGGGAGTAAATCCGAGCAGTACTTC. The V call is TRBV19, the J call TRBJ2-7; TRBD2 agrees at 11 bases. Germline values: CDR1 LNHDA, CDR2 SQIVND (reference sequence). The CDR3 spans 15 residues. The junction had 9 bases not matched to a gene; V was cut back by 5 bases and J by 6 bases.

The sample holds many counts of this clonotype. The chain joins TRBV12-3 or TRBV12-4 to TRBJ1-6; D not certain. CDR3 length: 14 residues. Trimming left V 3 bases short and J 7 bases short, with 10 bases between. CDR3 in amino acids: CASSFSYSNSPLHF. The CDR3 DNA follows: TGTGCCAGCAGTTTTAGTTACAGCAATTCACCCCTCCACTTT.